These 3 T cell receptor beta chains came from one sample sequenced in a study of human T cells and chemical hapten exposure. TCRdb recomputed calls from the RACE reads with MiXCR, one row per CDR3 protein. The sample consists of roughly 380,000 distinct CDR3 sequences, approximately 5.1% of them appearing once. The time point was: patch test 1, 2 weeks after DPC sensitization. Treatment in this sample: therapeutic diphenylcyclopropenone sensitization with weekly scalp DPC. Material: whole blood, obtained in connection with sensitization to the hapten diphenylcyclopropenone (DPC). The receptor set was obtained from a woman in her forties or fifties with alopecia areata. Some clones in this sample may be carry-over from other donors' samples.

This clonotype was counted at least ten times. The rearrangement links TRBV5-1 to TRBJ2-1; the match to TRBD2 covers 7 bases. Trimming took 0 bases from V and 7 from J; bases not matched to a gene: 10. The CDR3 is 16 amino acids. Germline-derived CDR1 and CDR2 are SGHRS and YFSETQ. CDR3 sequence (DNA): TGCGCCAGCAGCTTGGCTGGCGGGAGAAGGTCGAATGAGCAGTTCTTC. Translation: CASSLAGGRRSNEQFF.

CDR3 coding DNA: TGTGCCAGCAGCCTTCTGGACAGCGGGAACTACAATGAGCAGTTCTTC. This codes for CASSLLDSGNYNEQFF. The chain uses TRBV11-2 and TRBJ2-1; TRBD2 might be the D (7 bases). The CDR3 is 16 residues long. CDR1 and CDR2 (germline): SGHAT, FQNNGV. V was clipped by 5 bases and J by 3 bases, with 17 bases between them.

This clonotype has at least ten counts. The rearrangement joins TRBV14 to TRBJ1-1; 7 nucleotides align to TRBD1. The CDR3 has 14 amino acids. J gave up 5 bases and V 3 bases, and 6 bases lay outside the gene matches. From germline, CDR1 is SGHDN and CDR2 FVKESK. The CDR3 loop is CASSQARGGTEAFF. In DNA, the CDR3 is TGTGCCAGCAGCCAGGCCAGGGGGGGGACTGAAGCTTTCTTT.